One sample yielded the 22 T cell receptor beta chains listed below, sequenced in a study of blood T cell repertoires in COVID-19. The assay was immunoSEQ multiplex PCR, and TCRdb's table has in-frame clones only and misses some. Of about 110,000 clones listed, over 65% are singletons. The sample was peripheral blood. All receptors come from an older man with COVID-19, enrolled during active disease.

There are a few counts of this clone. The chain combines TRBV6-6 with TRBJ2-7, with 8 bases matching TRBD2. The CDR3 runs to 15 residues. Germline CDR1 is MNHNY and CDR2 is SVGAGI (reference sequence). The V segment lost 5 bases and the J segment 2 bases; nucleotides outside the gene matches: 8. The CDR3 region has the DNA TGTGCCAGCAGTACTACCGGGACTAGTCCCTACGAGCAGTACTTC. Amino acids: CASSTTGTSPYEQYF.

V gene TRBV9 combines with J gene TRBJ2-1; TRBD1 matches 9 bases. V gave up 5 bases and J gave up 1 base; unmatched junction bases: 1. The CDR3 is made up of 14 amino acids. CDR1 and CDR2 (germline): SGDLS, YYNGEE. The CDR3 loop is CASRGQGSYNEQFF. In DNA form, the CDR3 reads TGTGCCAGCAGGGGACAGGGATCCTACAATGAGCAGTTCTTC.

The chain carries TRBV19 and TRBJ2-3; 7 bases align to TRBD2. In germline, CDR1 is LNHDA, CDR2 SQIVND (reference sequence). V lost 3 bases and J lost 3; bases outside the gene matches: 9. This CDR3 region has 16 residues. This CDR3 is CASSMLAVVETDTQYF. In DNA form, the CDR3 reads TGTGCCAGTAGTATGCTAGCGGTCGTGGAGACAGATACGCAGTATTTT.

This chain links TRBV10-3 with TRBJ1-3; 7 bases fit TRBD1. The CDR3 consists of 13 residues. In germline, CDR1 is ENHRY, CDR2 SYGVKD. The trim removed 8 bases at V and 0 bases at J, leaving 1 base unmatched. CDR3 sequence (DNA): TGTGCCATCGGGACAGACTCTGGAAACACCATATATTTT. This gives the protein CAIGTDSGNTIYF.

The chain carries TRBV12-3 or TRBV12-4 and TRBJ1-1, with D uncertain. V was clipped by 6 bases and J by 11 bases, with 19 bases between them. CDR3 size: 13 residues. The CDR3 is CASSLQSLGVAFF. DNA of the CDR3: TGTGCCAGCAGCCTTCAGAGTCTCGGGGTGGCTTTCTTT.

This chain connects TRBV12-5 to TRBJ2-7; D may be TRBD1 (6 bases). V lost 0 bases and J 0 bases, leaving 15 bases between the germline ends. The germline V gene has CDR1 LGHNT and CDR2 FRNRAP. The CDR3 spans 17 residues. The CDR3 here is CASGLVQGPLGSYEQYF. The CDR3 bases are TGTGCTAGTGGTTTGGTCCAGGGGCCCCTCGGCTCCTACGAGCAGTACTTC.

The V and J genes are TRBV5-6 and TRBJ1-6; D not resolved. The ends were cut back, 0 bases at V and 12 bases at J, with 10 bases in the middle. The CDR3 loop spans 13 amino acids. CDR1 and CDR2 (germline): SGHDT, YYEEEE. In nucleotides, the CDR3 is TGTGCCAGCAGCTTGGGAGTGGGCCTACCCCTCCACTTT. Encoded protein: CASSLGVGLPLHF. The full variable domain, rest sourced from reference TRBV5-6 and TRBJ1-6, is DAGVTQSPTHLIKTRGQQVTLRCSPKSGHDTVSWYQQALGQGPQFIFQYYEEEERQRGNFPDRFSGHQFPNYSSELNVNALLLGDSALYLCASSLGVGLPLHFGNGTRLTVT.

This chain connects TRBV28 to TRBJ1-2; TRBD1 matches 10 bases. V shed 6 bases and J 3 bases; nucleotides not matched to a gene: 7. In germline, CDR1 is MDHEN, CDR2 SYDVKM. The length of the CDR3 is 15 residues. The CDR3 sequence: CASRGLGTGDYGYTF. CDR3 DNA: TGTGCCAGCAGAGGACTCGGGACAGGGGACTATGGCTACACCTTC.

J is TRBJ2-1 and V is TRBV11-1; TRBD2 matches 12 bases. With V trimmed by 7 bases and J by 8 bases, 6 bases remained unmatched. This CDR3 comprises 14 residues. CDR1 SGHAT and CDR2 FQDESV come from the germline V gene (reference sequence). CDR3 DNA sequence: TGTGCCAGCACGACTAGCGGGAGTAAAGATGAGCAGTTCTTC. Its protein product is CASTTSGSKDEQFF.

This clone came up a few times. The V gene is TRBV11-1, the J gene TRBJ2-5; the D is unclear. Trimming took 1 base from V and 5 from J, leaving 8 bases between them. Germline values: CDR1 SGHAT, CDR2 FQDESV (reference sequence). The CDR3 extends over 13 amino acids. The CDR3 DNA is TGTGCCAGCAGCTTAGTCCGTCGGGAGACCCAGTACTTC. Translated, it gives CASSLVRRETQYF.

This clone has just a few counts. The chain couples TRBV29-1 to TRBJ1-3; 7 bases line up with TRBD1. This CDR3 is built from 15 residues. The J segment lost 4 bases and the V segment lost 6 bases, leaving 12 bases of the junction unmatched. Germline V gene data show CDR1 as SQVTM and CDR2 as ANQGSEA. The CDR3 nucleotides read TGCAGCGTGGAATACAGGGGAGTGATGGGAAACACCATATATTTT. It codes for CSVEYRGVMGNTIYF.

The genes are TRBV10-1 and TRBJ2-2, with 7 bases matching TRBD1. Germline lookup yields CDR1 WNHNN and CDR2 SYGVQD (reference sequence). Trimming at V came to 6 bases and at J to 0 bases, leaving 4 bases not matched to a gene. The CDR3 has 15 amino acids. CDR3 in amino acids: CASSAGTANTGELFF. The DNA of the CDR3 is TGCGCCAGCAGCGCCGGGACAGCGAACACCGGGGAGCTGTTTTTT.

This CDR3 is CASSLTTSESSYNEQFF. The CDR3 DNA follows: TGTGCCAGCAGCCTCACCACTAGCGAGAGCTCCTACAATGAGCAGTTCTTC. The genes are TRBV9 and TRBJ2-1, with 7 bases lining up with TRBD2. This CDR3 is built from 17 residues. J lost 0 bases, V lost 4 bases, and 10 bases had no gene match. Germline assignment: CDR1 SGDLS and CDR2 YYNGEE. Based on the CDR3 plus reference TRBV9 and TRBJ2-1, the full variable domain is DSGVTQTPKHLITATGQRVTLRCSPRSGDLSVYWYQQSLDQGLQFLIQYYNGEERAKGNILERFSAQQFPDLHSELNLSSLELGDSALYFCASSLTTSESSYNEQFFGPGTRLTVL.

CDR3 sequence reads: CASSSQGDSSYGYTF. DNA of the CDR3: TGTGCCAGCAGCTCACAAGGGGATTCGTCCTATGGCTACACCTTC. The V and J genes are TRBV7-8 and TRBJ1-2, with D maybe TRBD1 (5 bases). V shed 4 bases and J shed 4 bases, with 16 bases lying between them. The germline gives CDR1 SGHVS, CDR2 FQNEAQ. The CDR3 loop spans 15 amino acids.

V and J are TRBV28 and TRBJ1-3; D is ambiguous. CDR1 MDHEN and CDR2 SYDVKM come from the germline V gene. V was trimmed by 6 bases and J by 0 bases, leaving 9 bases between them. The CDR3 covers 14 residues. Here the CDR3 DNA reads TGTGCCAGCAGCTCAGCTAGCTCTGGAAACACCATATATTTT. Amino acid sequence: CASSSASSGNTIYF.

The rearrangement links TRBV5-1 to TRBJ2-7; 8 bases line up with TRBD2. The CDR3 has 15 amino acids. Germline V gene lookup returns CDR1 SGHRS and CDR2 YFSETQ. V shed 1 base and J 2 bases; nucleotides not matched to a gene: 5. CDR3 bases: TGCGCCAGCAGCTTGATTAGCGGGAAGACCTACGAGCAGTACTTC. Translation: CASSLISGKTYEQYF.

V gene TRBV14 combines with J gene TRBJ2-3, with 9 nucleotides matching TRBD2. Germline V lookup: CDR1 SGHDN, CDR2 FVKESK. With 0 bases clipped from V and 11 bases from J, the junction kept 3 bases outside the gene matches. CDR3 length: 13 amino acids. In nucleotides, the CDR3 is TGTGCCAGCAGCCAAGACCCTAGCGGGAAGCAGTATTTT. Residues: CASSQDPSGKQYF.

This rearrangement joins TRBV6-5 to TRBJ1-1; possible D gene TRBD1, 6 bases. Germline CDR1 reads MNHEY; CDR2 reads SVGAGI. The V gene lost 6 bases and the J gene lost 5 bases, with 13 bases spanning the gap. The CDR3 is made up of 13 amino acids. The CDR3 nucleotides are TGTGCCAGCAGCCTATCAGGGGAGACTGAAGCTTTCTTT. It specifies CASSLSGETEAFF.

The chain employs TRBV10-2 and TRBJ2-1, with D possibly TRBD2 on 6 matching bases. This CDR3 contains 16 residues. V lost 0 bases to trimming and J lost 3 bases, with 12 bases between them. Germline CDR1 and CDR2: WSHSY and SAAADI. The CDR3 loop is CASSESRTGDYNEQFF. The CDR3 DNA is TGCGCCAGCAGTGAGTCGAGAACGGGAGACTACAATGAGCAGTTCTTC.

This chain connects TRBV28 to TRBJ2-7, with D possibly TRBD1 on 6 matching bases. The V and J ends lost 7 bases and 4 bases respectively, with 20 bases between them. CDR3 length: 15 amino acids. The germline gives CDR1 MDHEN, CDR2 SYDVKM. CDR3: CASTSIPDRIYEQYF. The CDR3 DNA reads TGTGCCAGCACCTCAATCCCGGACAGAATTTACGAGCAGTACTTC.

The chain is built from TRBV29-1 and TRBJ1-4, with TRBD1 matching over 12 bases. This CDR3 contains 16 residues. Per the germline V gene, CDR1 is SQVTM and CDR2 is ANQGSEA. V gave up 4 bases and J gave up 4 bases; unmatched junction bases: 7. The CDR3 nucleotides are TGCAGCGTTGTTGGGACAGGGGGCGCCGGTAATGAAAAACTGTTTTTT. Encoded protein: CSVVGTGGAGNEKLFF.

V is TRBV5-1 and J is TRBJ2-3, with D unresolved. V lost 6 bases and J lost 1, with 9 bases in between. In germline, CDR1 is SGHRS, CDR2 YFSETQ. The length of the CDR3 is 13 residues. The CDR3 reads CASNLAGTDTQYF. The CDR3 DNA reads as TGCGCCAGCAACCTCGCGGGCACAGATACGCAGTATTTT. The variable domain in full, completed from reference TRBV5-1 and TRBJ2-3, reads KAGVTQTPRYLIKTRGQQVTLSCSPISGHRSVSWYQQTPGQGLQFLFEYFSETQRNKGNFPGRFSGRQFSNSRSEMNVSTLELGDSALYLCASNLAGTDTQYFGPGTRLTVL.